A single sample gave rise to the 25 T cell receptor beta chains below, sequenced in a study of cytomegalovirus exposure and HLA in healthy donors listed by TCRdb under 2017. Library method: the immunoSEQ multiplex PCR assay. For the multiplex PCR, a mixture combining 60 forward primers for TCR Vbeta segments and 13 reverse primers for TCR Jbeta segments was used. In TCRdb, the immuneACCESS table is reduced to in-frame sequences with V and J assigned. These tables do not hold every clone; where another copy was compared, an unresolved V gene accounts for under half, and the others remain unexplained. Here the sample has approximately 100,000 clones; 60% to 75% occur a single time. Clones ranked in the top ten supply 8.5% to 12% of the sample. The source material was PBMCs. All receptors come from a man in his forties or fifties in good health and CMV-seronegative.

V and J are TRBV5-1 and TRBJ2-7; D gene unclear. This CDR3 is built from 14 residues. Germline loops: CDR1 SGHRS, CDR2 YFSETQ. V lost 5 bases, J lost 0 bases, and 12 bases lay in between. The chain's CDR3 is CASSGGSSSYEQYF. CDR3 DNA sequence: TGCGCCAGCAGTGGTGGTTCGAGCTCCTACGAGCAGTACTTC.

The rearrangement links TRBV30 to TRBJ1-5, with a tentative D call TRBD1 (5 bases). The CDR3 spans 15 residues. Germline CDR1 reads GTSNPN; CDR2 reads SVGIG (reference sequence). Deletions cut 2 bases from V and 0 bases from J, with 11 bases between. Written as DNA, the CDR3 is TGTGCCTGGAGTCAGGGTAGGAATAGCAATCAGCCCCAGCATTTT. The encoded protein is CAWSQGRNSNQPQHF.

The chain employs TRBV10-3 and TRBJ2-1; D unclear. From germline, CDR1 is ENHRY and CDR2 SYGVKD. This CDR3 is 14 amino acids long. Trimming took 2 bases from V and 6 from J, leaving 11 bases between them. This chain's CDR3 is CAISEPPTGNEQFF. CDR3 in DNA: TGTGCCATCAGTGAGCCCCCCACCGGCAATGAGCAGTTCTTC.

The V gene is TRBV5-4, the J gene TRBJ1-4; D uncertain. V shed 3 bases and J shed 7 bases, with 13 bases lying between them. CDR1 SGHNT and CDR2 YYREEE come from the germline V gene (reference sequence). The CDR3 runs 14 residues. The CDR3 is CASSSEAGSEKLFF. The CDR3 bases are TGTGCCAGCAGCTCCGAGGCGGGGAGTGAAAAACTGTTTTTT. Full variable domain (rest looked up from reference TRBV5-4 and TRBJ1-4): ETGVTQSPTHLIKTRGQQVTLRCSSQSGHNTVSWYQQALGQGPQFIFQYYREEENGRGNFPPRFSGLQFPNYSSELNVNALELDDSALYLCASSSEAGSEKLFFGSGTQLSVL.

In DNA, the CDR3 is TGTGCCAGCAGCCCCCGTAACAACGAGCAGTACTTC. Translated, it gives CASSPRNNEQYF. The V call is TRBV7-9, the J call TRBJ2-7, with no clear D. Germline V gives CDR1 SEHNR, CDR2 FQNEAQ (reference sequence). The CDR3 runs 12 residues. The germline V and J ends were trimmed by 5 bases and 5 bases, with 10 bases remaining between them.

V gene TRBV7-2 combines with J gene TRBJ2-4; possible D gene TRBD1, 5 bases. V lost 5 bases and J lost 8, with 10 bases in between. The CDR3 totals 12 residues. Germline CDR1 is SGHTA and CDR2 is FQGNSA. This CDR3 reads CASSTQGDIQYF. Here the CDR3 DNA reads TGTGCCAGCAGCACCCAGGGTGACATTCAGTACTTC.

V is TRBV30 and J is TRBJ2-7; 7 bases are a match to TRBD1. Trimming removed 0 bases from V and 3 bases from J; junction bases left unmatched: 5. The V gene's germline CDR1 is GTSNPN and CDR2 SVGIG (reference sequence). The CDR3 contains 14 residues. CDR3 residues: CAWSVGGSVYEQYF. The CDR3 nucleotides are TGTGCCTGGAGTGTAGGGGGCAGCGTCTACGAGCAGTACTTC.

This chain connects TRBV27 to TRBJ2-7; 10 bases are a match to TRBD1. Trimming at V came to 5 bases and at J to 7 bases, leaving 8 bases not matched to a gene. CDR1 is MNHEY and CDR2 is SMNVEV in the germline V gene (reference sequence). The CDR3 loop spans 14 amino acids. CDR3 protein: CASSTRQGAREQYF. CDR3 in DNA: TGTGCCAGCAGTACTAGACAGGGGGCGCGTGAGCAGTACTTC.

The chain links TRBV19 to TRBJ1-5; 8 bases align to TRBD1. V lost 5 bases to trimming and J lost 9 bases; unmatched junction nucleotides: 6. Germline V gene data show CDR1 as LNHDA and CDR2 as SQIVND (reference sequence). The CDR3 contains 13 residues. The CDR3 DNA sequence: TGTGCCAGTAGTGCGGACAGGGACGGGCCCCAGCATTTT. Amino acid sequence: CASSADRDGPQHF.

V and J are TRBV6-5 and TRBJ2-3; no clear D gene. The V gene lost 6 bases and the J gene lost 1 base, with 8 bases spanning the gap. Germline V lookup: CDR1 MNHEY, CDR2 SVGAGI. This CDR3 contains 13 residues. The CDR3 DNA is TGTGCCAGCAGGGCACCCGGCACAGATACGCAGTATTTT. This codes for CASRAPGTDTQYF.

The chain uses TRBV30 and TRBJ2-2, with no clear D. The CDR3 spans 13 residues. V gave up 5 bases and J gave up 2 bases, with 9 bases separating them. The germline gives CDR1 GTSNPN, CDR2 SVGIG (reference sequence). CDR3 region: CAWATSNTGELFF. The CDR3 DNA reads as TGTGCCTGGGCGACAAGCAACACCGGGGAGCTGTTTTTT.

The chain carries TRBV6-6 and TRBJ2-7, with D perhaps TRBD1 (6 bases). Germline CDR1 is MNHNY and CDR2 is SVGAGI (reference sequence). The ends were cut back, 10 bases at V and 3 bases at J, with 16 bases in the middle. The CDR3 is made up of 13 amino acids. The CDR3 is CATLGQNLYEQYF. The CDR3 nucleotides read TGTGCCACCCTCGGACAGAACCTCTACGAGCAGTACTTC.

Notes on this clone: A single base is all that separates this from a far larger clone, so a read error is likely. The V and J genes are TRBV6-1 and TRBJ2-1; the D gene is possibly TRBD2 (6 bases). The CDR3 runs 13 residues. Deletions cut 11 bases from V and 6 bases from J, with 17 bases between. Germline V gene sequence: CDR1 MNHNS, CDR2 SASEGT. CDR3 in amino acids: CARTGTALNEQFF. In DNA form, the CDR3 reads TGTGCCCGCACTGGGACTGCTCTCAATGAGCAGTTCTTC.

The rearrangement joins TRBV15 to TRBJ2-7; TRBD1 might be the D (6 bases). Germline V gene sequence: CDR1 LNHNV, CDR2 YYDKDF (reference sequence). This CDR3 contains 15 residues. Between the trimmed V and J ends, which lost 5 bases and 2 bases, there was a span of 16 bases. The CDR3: CATSPIDRHPYEQYF. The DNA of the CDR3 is TGTGCCACCAGCCCCATAGACAGGCATCCCTACGAGCAGTACTTC.

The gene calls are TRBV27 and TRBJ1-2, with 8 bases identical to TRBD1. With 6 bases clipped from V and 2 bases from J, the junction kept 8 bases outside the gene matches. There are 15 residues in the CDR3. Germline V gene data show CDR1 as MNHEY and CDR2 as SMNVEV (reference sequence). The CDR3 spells CASRGQGAGNYGYTF. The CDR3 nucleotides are TGTGCCAGCAGAGGCCAGGGGGCAGGAAACTATGGCTACACCTTC.

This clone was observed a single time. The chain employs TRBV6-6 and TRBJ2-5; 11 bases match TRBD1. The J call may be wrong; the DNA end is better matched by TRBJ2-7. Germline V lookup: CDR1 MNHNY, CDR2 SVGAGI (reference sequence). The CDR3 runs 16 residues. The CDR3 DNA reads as TGTGCCAGCAAGGACAGGGGGCGATTTCAATCCTACGAGCAGTACTTC. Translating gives CASKDRGRFQSYEQYF.

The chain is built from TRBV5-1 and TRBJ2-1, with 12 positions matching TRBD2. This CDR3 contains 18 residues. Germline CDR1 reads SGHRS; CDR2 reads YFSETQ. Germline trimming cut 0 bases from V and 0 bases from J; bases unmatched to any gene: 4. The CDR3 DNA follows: TGCGCCAGCAGCTTGGGACTAGCGGGAGACGTCTCCTACAATGAGCAGTTCTTC. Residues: CASSLGLAGDVSYNEQFF.

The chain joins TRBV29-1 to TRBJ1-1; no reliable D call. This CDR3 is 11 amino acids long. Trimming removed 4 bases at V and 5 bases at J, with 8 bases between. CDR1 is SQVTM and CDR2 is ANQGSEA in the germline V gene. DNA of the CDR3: TGCAGCGTTGGTAGGCGGACTGAAGCTTTCTTT. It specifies CSVGRRTEAFF.

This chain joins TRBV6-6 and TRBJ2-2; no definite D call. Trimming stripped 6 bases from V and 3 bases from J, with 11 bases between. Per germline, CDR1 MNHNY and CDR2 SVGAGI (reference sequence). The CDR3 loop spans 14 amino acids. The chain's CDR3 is CASSVPRDTGELFF. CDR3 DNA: TGTGCCAGCAGCGTACCTAGAGACACCGGGGAGCTGTTTTTT.

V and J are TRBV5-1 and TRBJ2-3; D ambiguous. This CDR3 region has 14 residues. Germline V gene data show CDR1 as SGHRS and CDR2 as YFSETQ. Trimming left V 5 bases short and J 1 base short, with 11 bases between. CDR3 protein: CASSSVTGTDTQYF. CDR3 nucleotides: TGCGCCAGCAGTTCGGTCACCGGCACAGATACGCAGTATTTT.

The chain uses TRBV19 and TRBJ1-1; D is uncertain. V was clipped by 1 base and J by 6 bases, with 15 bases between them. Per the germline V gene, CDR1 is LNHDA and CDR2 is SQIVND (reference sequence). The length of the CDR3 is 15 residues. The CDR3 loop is CASSIGSPASPEAFF. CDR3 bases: TGTGCCAGTAGTATAGGATCGCCAGCGAGCCCTGAAGCTTTCTTT.

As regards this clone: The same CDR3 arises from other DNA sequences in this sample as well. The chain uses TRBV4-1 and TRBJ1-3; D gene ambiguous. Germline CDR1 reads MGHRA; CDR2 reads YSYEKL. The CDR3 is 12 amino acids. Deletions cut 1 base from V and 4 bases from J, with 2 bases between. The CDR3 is CASSQAGNTIYF. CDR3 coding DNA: TGCGCCAGCAGCCAAGCGGGAAACACCATATATTTT.

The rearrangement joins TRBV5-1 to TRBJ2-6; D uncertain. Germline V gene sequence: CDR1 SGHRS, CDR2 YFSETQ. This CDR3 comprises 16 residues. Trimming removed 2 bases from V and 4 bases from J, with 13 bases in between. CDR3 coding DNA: TGCGCCAGCAGCTTTAGCCGATCCTCGGGGGCCAACGTCCTGACTTTC. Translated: CASSFSRSSGANVLTF.

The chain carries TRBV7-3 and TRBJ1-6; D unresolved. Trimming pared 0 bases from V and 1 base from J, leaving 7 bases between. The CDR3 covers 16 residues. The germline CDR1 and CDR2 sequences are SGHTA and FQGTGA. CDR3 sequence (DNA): TGTGCCAGCAGCTTAACCGGGGAATCCTATAATTCACCCCTCCACTTT. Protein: CASSLTGESYNSPLHF.

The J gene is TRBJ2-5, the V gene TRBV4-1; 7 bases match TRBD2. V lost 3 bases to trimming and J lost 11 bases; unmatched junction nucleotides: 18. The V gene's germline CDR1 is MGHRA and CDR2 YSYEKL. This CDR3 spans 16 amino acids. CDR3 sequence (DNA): TGCGCCAGCAGCCAGGGCACCGGAGCGGGACGAACGGCGCAGTACTTC. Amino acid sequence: CASSQGTGAGRTAQYF.